The 9 T cell receptor beta chains given below trace back to one sample, sequenced in a study of follicular helper T cells after annual influenza vaccination. Indicated time point: 2015-2016 season, 7 days after influenza vaccination. The table came from immunoSEQ multiplex PCR; TCRdb's copy has only in-frame clones and leaves some out. The sample has 8,500 to 11,000 clones; over 80% are singletons. The specimen was CXCR5- memory CD4+ T cells sorted from blood, collected 7 days after influenza vaccination. These receptors originate from an adult who received the influenza vaccine.

CDR3 nucleotide sequence: TGTGCCAGCTCACCAGACTTGGGGTCGGGCAATCAGCCCCAGCATTTT. This translates into CASSPDLGSGNQPQHF. The J gene is TRBJ1-5, the V gene TRBV18, with D unresolved. CDR1 is KGHSH, CDR2 LQKENI, per germline. The CDR3 has 16 amino acids. V shed 2 bases and J shed 2 bases, with 13 bases lying between them.

J is TRBJ2-3 and V is TRBV7-2; D perhaps matches TRBD2 (6 bases). The length of the CDR3 is 14 residues. Germline values: CDR1 SGHTA, CDR2 FQGNSA. Trimming pared 5 bases from V and 0 bases from J, leaving 9 bases between. The CDR3, as DNA: TGTGCCAGCAGCCTTAGCGGAAGCACAGATACGCAGTATTTT. It translates to CASSLSGSTDTQYF.

In DNA, the CDR3 is TGTGCCAGCAGCCCGAGACTAGTACAAGAGACCCAGTACTTC. It specifies CASSPRLVQETQYF. The chain combines TRBV9 with TRBJ2-5, with D possibly matching TRBD2 (6 bases). The CDR3 covers 14 residues. Trimming stripped 4 bases from V and 2 bases from J, with 12 bases between. Germline V gene sequence: CDR1 SGDLS, CDR2 YYNGEE.

The chain uses TRBV2 and TRBJ1-2, with a weak D call TRBD1 (6 bases). The CDR3 spans 14 residues. Deletions cut 7 bases from V and 0 bases from J, with 12 bases between. Germline assignment: CDR1 SNHLY and CDR2 FYNNEI. CDR3 sequence: CASTKQGANYGYTF. The CDR3 bases are TGTGCCAGCACGAAACAGGGAGCTAACTATGGCTACACCTTC.

The chain combines TRBV21-1 with TRBJ2-4; TRBD1, the table's D call, lacks a check against the DNA. TRBV21-1 is a known pseudogene. CDR3 length: 17 amino acids. The CDR3 DNA sequence: TGTGCCAGCAGTTTTCACAGGTTTGGTCTAGCCAAAAACATTCAGTACTTC. As protein: CASSFHRFGLAKNIQYF.

The chain combines TRBV10-3 with TRBJ1-3; 8 nucleotides line up with TRBD1. Germline V gene data show CDR1 as ENHRY and CDR2 as SYGVKD. The J segment lost 2 bases and the V segment lost 10 bases, leaving 4 bases of the junction unmatched. The CDR3 sequence is 13 residues long. Here the CDR3 reads CATSGGPGNTIYF. The CDR3 DNA reads as TGTGCCACTTCAGGGGGCCCTGGAAACACCATATATTTT.

The chain links TRBV4-1 to TRBJ2-5, with 10 bases that match TRBD2. This CDR3 contains 17 residues. Germline CDR1 reads MGHRA; CDR2 reads YSYEKL. V lost 4 bases and J lost 1; bases outside the gene matches: 9. CDR3 nucleotide sequence: TGCGCCAGCAGCCTGGATGGTAGCGGGGGGATCCAAGAGACCCAGTACTTC. It encodes CASSLDGSGGIQETQYF.

The genes are TRBV11-2 and TRBJ1-2; D gene uncertain. There are 14 residues in the CDR3. The V gene lost 3 bases and the J gene lost 0 bases, with 8 bases spanning the gap. Germline CDR1 reads SGHAT; CDR2 reads FQNNGV. This chain's CDR3 is CASSFDRSNYGYTF. The CDR3 nucleotides read TGTGCCAGCAGCTTTGACCGATCTAACTATGGCTACACCTTC.

V is TRBV10-3 and J is TRBJ2-3; D possibly corresponds to TRBD2 (5 bases). Germline CDR1 and CDR2: ENHRY and SYGVKD. The V end was cut by 4 bases, the J end by 6 bases, with 5 bases between. The CDR3 contains 11 residues. The CDR3: CAISGRDTQYF. The CDR3 DNA follows: TGTGCCATCAGTGGGAGGGATACGCAGTATTTT.